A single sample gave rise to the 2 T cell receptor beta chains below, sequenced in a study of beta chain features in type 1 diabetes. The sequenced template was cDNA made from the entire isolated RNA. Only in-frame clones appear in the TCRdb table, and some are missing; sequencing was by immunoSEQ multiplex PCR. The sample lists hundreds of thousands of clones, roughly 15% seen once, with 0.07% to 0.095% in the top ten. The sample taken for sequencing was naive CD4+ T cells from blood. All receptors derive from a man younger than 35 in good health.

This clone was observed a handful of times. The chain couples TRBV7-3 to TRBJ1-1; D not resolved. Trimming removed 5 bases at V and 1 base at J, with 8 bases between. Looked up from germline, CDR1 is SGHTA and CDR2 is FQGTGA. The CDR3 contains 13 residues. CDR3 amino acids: CASSPDKNTEAFF. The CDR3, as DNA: TGTGCCAGCAGCCCCGACAAGAACACTGAAGCTTTCTTT.

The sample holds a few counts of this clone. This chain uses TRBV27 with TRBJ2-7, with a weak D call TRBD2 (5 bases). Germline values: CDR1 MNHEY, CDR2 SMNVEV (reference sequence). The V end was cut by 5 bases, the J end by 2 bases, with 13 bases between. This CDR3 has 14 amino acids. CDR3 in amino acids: CASSPPGLTYEQYF. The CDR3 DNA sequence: TGTGCCAGCAGTCCACCTGGACTGACCTACGAGCAGTACTTC.